The 29 T cell receptor beta chains listed next were all sequenced from one sample in a study of beta chain features in type 1 diabetes. Expressed TCRB transcripts were sequenced, since all the RNA that had been isolated was reverse transcribed. TCRdb keeps only in-frame clones here, not all; method: immunoSEQ multiplex PCR. The data show hundreds of thousands of clones, roughly two thirds seen once. The specimen sequenced was naive CD4+ T cells from blood. Every receptor here comes from a man in his thirties or forties in good health.

The rearrangement uses TRBV5-4 and TRBJ2-3, with D hard to call. Germline loops: CDR1 SGHNT, CDR2 YYREEE (reference sequence). CDR3 size: 13 residues. V gave up 1 base and J gave up 5 bases, with 8 bases separating them. This CDR3 reads CASSLKGGDTQYF. In DNA, the CDR3 is TGTGCCAGCAGCTTGAAAGGTGGAGATACGCAGTATTTT.

The V gene is TRBV6-6, the J gene TRBJ1-2; 11 bases match TRBD1. Germline V CDR1 and CDR2: MNHNY, SVGAGI (reference sequence). There are 13 residues in the CDR3. V shed 5 bases, J shed 8 bases, and the junction held 4 bases outside the gene matches. Here the CDR3 DNA reads TGTGCCAGCAGTGGACAGGGGGCTAAGGGCTACACCTTC. Its protein product is CASSGQGAKGYTF.

This clone was counted only a few times. Other DNA sequences in the sample encode the same CDR3. The rearrangement uses TRBV29-1 and TRBJ2-7, with no clear D. Looked up from germline, CDR1 is SQVTM and CDR2 is ANQGSEA. Trimming cost V 1 base and J 4 bases, with 5 bases left between them. CDR3 length equals 11 residues. Here the CDR3 DNA reads TGCAGCGTTGAAGTATTGTACGAGCAGTACTTC. Its translation is CSVEVLYEQYF.

V gene TRBV7-9 combines with J gene TRBJ1-6; TRBD1 is a possible D gene (6 bases). Between the trimmed V and J ends, which lost 6 bases and 9 bases, there was a span of 21 bases. CDR3 length: 16 amino acids. CDR1 is SEHNR and CDR2 is FQNEAQ in the germline V gene (reference sequence). The CDR3 is CASSLRGGGGTSPLHF. DNA for the CDR3: TGTGCCAGCAGTCTACGGGGAGGGGGAGGAACTTCACCCCTCCACTTT.

Concerning this clone: This same CDR3 is encoded by further DNA sequences in the sample. The genes are TRBV7-2 and TRBJ2-3; a weak D match, TRBD2 (6 bases). Germline assignment: CDR1 SGHTA and CDR2 FQGNSA. The CDR3 extends over 15 amino acids. V gave up 5 bases and J gave up 2 bases, with 14 bases separating them. DNA for the CDR3: TGTGCCAGCAGCCTTCGGGGGAGGAACACAGATACGCAGTATTTT. Its translation: CASSLRGRNTDTQYF.

The count of this clone is one. The chain carries TRBV29-1 and TRBJ2-5; 7 nucleotides match TRBD2. V gave up 7 bases and J gave up 2 bases; unmatched junction bases: 7. The CDR3 runs to 13 residues. Germline V lookup: CDR1 SQVTM, CDR2 ANQGSEA. CDR3 loop: CSEFLAEQETQYF. In DNA, the CDR3 is TGCAGCGAGTTTCTAGCGGAACAAGAGACCCAGTACTTC.

The chain combines TRBV5-1 with TRBJ2-4, with D possibly TRBD1 on 6 matching bases. V was shortened by 4 bases and J by 3 bases, with 17 bases between the two germline ends. This CDR3 is built from 16 residues. Germline V CDR1 and CDR2: SGHRS, YFSETQ. CDR3 DNA sequence: TGCGCCAGCAGCCCTCTCCCAGGGGCGGGCAAAAACATTCAGTACTTC. Its protein product is CASSPLPGAGKNIQYF. The full variable domain, with the rest looked up from reference TRBV5-1 and TRBJ2-4, is KAGVTQTPRYLIKTRGQQVTLSCSPISGHRSVSWYQQTPGQGLQFLFEYFSETQRNKGNFPGRFSGRQFSNSRSEMNVSTLELGDSALYLCASSPLPGAGKNIQYFGAGTRLSVL.

CDR3 loop: CSVGGQGRNEQFF. The DNA of the CDR3 is TGCAGCGTCGGGGGACAGGGCCGCAATGAGCAGTTCTTC. This chain links TRBV29-1 with TRBJ2-1; 9 bases are a match to TRBD1. Germline V gene sequence: CDR1 SQVTM, CDR2 ANQGSEA. The V and J ends lost 6 bases and 6 bases, in that order; junction bases with no gene match: 6. The CDR3 is made up of 13 amino acids.

Worth noting for this clone: In the same sample, other DNA sequences code for this CDR3. The J gene is TRBJ2-1, the V gene TRBV29-1, with D unresolved. V was cut by 4 bases and J by 4 bases, with 5 bases left in between. CDR3 length: 11 amino acids. CDR1 is SQVTM and CDR2 is ANQGSEA in the germline V gene. CDR3 DNA sequence: TGCAGCGTTGTAACTTACAATGAGCAGTTCTTC. As protein: CSVVTYNEQFF.

This rearrangement joins TRBV29-1 to TRBJ2-1, with 9 positions matching TRBD2. This CDR3 has 14 amino acids. Germline loops: CDR1 SQVTM, CDR2 ANQGSEA. J gave up 3 bases and V 3 bases, and 3 bases lay outside the gene matches. The CDR3 loop reads CSVDGSGSYNEQFF. The CDR3 region has the DNA TGCAGCGTTGACGGTAGCGGGAGCTACAATGAGCAGTTCTTC.

V and J are TRBV29-1 and TRBJ1-1, with 8 bases matching TRBD1. Germline trimming cut 5 bases from V and 3 bases from J; bases unmatched to any gene: 8. The CDR3 length is 14 residues. Germline-derived CDR1 and CDR2 are SQVTM and ANQGSEA. In DNA form, the CDR3 reads TGCAGCGTTCAGGGGGCGATAGGCGACACTGAAGCTTTCTTT. This encodes CSVQGAIGDTEAFF.

The rearrangement uses TRBV5-6 and TRBJ2-1, with unresolved D. The CDR3 has 11 amino acids. The V end lost 3 bases, the J end lost 12 bases, and 10 bases lay between the germline ends. Per germline, CDR1 SGHDT and CDR2 YYEEEE. The CDR3 is CASSSLWGQFF. Here the CDR3 DNA reads TGTGCCAGCAGCTCCCTTTGGGGGCAGTTCTTC.

The chain uses TRBV29-1 and TRBJ2-1; weak D call: TRBD1 (6 bases). Germline V lookup: CDR1 SQVTM, CDR2 ANQGSEA. V lost 5 bases to trimming and J lost 2 bases, with 10 bases between them. This CDR3 is 13 amino acids long. CDR3: CSVRTEPYNEQFF. The DNA for the CDR3 is TGCAGCGTTCGGACAGAACCCTACAATGAGCAGTTCTTC.

This clone has a single count. The genes are TRBV21-1 and TRBJ2-2; the D call in the table, TRBD1, was not verified against the DNA. TRBV21-1 is designated a pseudogene. The CDR3 is made up of 18 amino acids. CDR3 residues: CASSKRGMETTNTGELFF. DNA of the CDR3: TGTGCCAGCAGCAAAAGGGGGATGGAGACAACGAACACCGGGGAGCTGTTTTTT.

This clone was recorded a few times. This rearrangement joins TRBV28 to TRBJ2-1; 7 bases fit TRBD1. This CDR3 region has 16 residues. J lost 7 bases, V lost 3 bases, and 12 bases had no gene match. Germline V CDR1 and CDR2: MDHEN, SYDVKM. CDR3 region: CASSLGQPSRRNEQFF. The CDR3 DNA is TGTGCCAGCAGTTTGGGACAGCCATCGCGCCGTAATGAGCAGTTCTTC.

The chain carries TRBV6-1 and TRBJ2-1; D is unclear. The V and J ends lost 7 bases and 8 bases respectively, with 12 bases between them. Per germline, CDR1 MNHNS and CDR2 SASEGT. The CDR3 loop spans 12 amino acids. CDR3 sequence (DNA): TGTGCCAGCAACACTGTCCCCTATGAGCAGTTCTTC. Translating it yields CASNTVPYEQFF.

The chain joins TRBV5-6 to TRBJ2-3; no definite D call. The V and J ends lost 2 bases and 1 base respectively, with 8 bases between them. The CDR3 consists of 14 residues. The V gene's germline CDR1 is SGHDT and CDR2 YYEEEE. As DNA, the CDR3 is TGTGCCAGCAGCTTCCGAGAGGGCACAGATACGCAGTATTTT. This translates into CASSFREGTDTQYF.

The V gene is TRBV2, the J gene TRBJ2-6, with D possibly matching TRBD1 (6 bases). The germline V gene encodes CDR1 SNHLY and CDR2 FYNNEI. This CDR3 region has 13 residues. In nucleotides, the CDR3 is TGTGCTGGGGCAGGGGACGGGGCCAACGTCCTGACTTTC. It encodes CAGAGDGANVLTF.

The V and J genes are TRBV5-1 and TRBJ2-3; D might be TRBD2 (6 bases). Germline CDR1 reads SGHRS; CDR2 reads YFSETQ. Trimming took off 4 bases at V and 0 bases at J, with 18 bases between the two ends. The CDR3 is 17 amino acids. The CDR3 bases are TGCGCCAGCAGCCTGGGAGGTCCTCCCCTTAGCACAGATACGCAGTATTTT. Protein: CASSLGGPPLSTDTQYF.

Only a few counts were recorded for this clone. The chain uses TRBV7-9 and TRBJ2-6, with a possible D match to TRBD2 (5 bases). There are 16 residues in the CDR3. Between the trimmed V and J ends, which lost 1 base and 2 bases, there was a span of 9 bases. CDR1 SEHNR and CDR2 FQNEAQ come from the germline V gene (reference sequence). The CDR3 bases are TGTGCCAGCAGCTTAGTCGGGGATGCTGGGGCCAACGTCCTGACTTTC. Its translation is CASSLVGDAGANVLTF.

This clone has just one count. The V gene is TRBV27, the J gene TRBJ2-3, with D perhaps assigned TRBD1 or TRBD2 (5 bases each). The V gene's germline CDR1 is MNHEY and CDR2 SMNVEV (reference sequence). The V end was cut by 6 bases, the J end by 0 bases, with 13 bases between. CDR3 length: 15 amino acids. CDR3 DNA sequence: TGTGCCAGCAGGTGGGGGACCCAAAGCACAGATACGCAGTATTTT. Translation gives CASRWGTQSTDTQYF.

V usage is TRBV30 and J usage is TRBJ2-2, with D maybe TRBD2 (6 bases). With 3 bases removed from V and 4 bases from J, the gap between germline ends came to 12 bases. This CDR3 has 14 amino acids. The V gene's germline CDR1 is GTSNPN and CDR2 SVGIG (reference sequence). CDR3 loop: CAWREGTPTGELFF. In nucleotides, the CDR3 is TGTGCCTGGAGGGAAGGGACTCCCACCGGGGAGCTGTTTTTT.

This sequence joins TRBV14 and TRBJ2-1, with 9 bases aligning to TRBD2. With V trimmed by 6 bases and J by 5 bases, 5 bases remained unmatched. This CDR3 comprises 14 residues. The V gene's germline CDR1 is SGHDN and CDR2 FVKESK. The CDR3 is CASRRLAEDNEQFF. The CDR3 nucleotides are TGTGCCAGCAGACGACTAGCGGAGGACAATGAGCAGTTCTTC.

This clone was seen once. The chain combines TRBV29-1 with TRBJ2-3; D is possibly TRBD1 or TRBD2 (5 bases each). Germline loops: CDR1 SQVTM, CDR2 ANQGSEA. The CDR3 is made up of 14 amino acids. Trimming stripped 2 bases from V and 4 bases from J, with 13 bases between. Here the CDR3 reads CSVELRGRADTQYF. The DNA of the CDR3 is TGCAGCGTTGAATTGAGGGGACGGGCAGATACGCAGTATTTT.

The chain has TRBV7-2 and TRBJ2-1; 11 positions agree with TRBD2. After removal of 4 bases from V and 1 base from J, the junction contained 9 bases not matched to a gene. This CDR3 spans 18 amino acids. Germline CDR1 is SGHTA and CDR2 is FQGNSA. The CDR3 sequence is CASSYPSTSGKSYNEQFF. The CDR3 nucleotides read TGTGCCAGCAGCTACCCCTCGACTAGCGGGAAGTCCTACAATGAGCAGTTCTTC.

The genes are TRBV28 and TRBJ2-3; the D gene is possibly TRBD1 (7 bases). Germline V gene sequence: CDR1 MDHEN, CDR2 SYDVKM. V was clipped by 8 bases and J by 2 bases, with 14 bases between them. CDR3 length: 14 amino acids. Here the CDR3 reads CASLSGGNTDTQYF. Written as DNA, the CDR3 is TGTGCCAGCCTTTCAGGGGGGAACACAGATACGCAGTATTTT.

The chain links TRBV28 to TRBJ2-3; D possibly corresponds to TRBD2 (5 bases). The V end lost 8 bases, the J end lost 1 base, and 7 bases lay between the germline ends. Germline loops: CDR1 MDHEN, CDR2 SYDVKM. The CDR3 spans 12 residues. The CDR3 protein is CASLGGTDTQYF. In DNA, the CDR3 is TGTGCCAGCCTGGGAGGCACAGATACGCAGTATTTT.

This clone appeared a single time. This sequence joins TRBV9 and TRBJ2-5, with 10 bases matching TRBD1. This CDR3 spans 16 amino acids. Germline V gene sequence: CDR1 SGDLS, CDR2 YYNGEE. Unmatched junction bases numbered 11, after V lost 4 bases and J lost 5 bases. The CDR3 coding sequence is TGTGCCAGCAGCCTATCGGGACAGGGGAATCGGGAGACCCAGTACTTC. Protein: CASSLSGQGNRETQYF.

This sequence joins TRBV7-9 and TRBJ2-7; the D gene is possibly TRBD2 (6 bases). The ends were cut back, 5 bases at V and 0 bases at J, with 14 bases in the middle. Germline V gene lookup returns CDR1 SEHNR and CDR2 FQNEAQ (reference sequence). This CDR3 contains 15 residues. The CDR3 nucleotides read TGTGCCAGCAGCCCGCGGGGACTTTACTCCTACGAGCAGTACTTC. It codes for CASSPRGLYSYEQYF.